The next 32 T cell receptor beta chains were all read from a single sample in a study of blood T cell repertoires in COVID-19. Sequenced by immunoSEQ multiplex PCR; TCRdb stores in-frame clones only, minus some. The table lists under 150,000 clones, 75% to 90% of them singletons. The material sequenced was peripheral blood. The receptors stem from a woman aged 60 to 75 with COVID-19, enrolled during active disease.

The chain recombines TRBV18 with TRBJ1-2; perhaps TRBD1 as D (5 bases). V was cut by 5 bases and J by 4 bases, with 26 bases left in between. This CDR3 is 18 amino acids long. The V gene's germline CDR1 is KGHSH and CDR2 LQKENI. CDR3: CASSITQGGHRVTYGYTF. The CDR3 nucleotides are TGTGCCAGCTCAATAACCCAGGGCGGCCATCGTGTAACCTATGGCTACACCTTC.

This clone has a single count. The chain links TRBV24-1 to TRBJ2-3; 11 bases are shared with TRBD2. The J segment lost 1 base and the V segment lost 10 bases, leaving 3 bases of the junction unmatched. The CDR3 is made up of 14 amino acids. Germline V gene sequence: CDR1 KGHDR, CDR2 SFDVKD. The CDR3 DNA follows: TGTGCCACTCTACTAGCGGGGGGCACAGATACGCAGTATTTT. It encodes CATLLAGGTDTQYF.

This clone was observed a single time. The chain links TRBV5-4 to TRBJ1-2; maybe TRBD1 (5 bases). Germline lookup yields CDR1 SGHNT and CDR2 YYREEE (reference sequence). The ends were cut back, 2 bases at V and 2 bases at J, with 13 bases in the middle. This CDR3 spans 15 amino acids. DNA for the CDR3: TGTGCCAGCAGCTTTGTCAGGGCGAGAAACTATGGCTACACCTTC. This encodes CASSFVRARNYGYTF.

The rearrangement uses TRBV6-5 and TRBJ1-1; a weak D match, TRBD1 (6 bases). CDR3 size: 13 residues. V was trimmed by 7 bases and J by 4 bases, leaving 13 bases between them. CDR1 and CDR2 (germline): MNHEY, SVGAGI. CDR3 region: CASTGQYGTEAFF. CDR3 in DNA: TGTGCCAGCACCGGACAGTATGGCACTGAAGCTTTCTTT.

This clone appeared a few times. The chain is built from TRBV10-3 and TRBJ2-3; TRBD2 aligns across 8 bases. The junction had 4 bases not matched to a gene; V was cut back by 6 bases and J by 2 bases. This CDR3 contains 14 residues. Germline-derived CDR1 and CDR2 are ENHRY and SYGVKD. The CDR3: CAIRRGGLTDTQYF. CDR3 coding DNA: TGTGCCATCAGACGGGGGGGTCTCACAGATACGCAGTATTTT.

This sequence joins TRBV12-3 or TRBV12-4 and TRBJ1-1; maybe TRBD1 (6 bases). The CDR3 extends over 13 amino acids. The V end lost 6 bases, the J end lost 3 bases, and 11 bases lay between the germline ends. The CDR3 loop reads CASRKGGYTEAFF. DNA for the CDR3: TGTGCCAGCAGAAAAGGGGGTTACACTGAAGCTTTCTTT.

For this clone: The same CDR3 can be traced to other DNA sequences in this sample. The chain has TRBV7-9 and TRBJ1-1; TRBD1 is a possible D gene (6 bases). Germline V CDR1 and CDR2: SEHNR, FQNEAQ (reference sequence). V dropped 3 bases and J dropped 1 base, with 9 bases sitting between them. CDR3 length: 14 amino acids. CDR3: CASSLGTRNTEAFF. For the CDR3, the DNA is TGTGCCAGCAGCTTGGGGACAAGGAACACTGAAGCTTTCTTT.

A single count supports this clone. The J gene is TRBJ2-2, the V gene TRBV7-9; TRBD2 matches 9 bases. The CDR3 consists of 17 residues. The germline gives CDR1 SEHNR, CDR2 FQNEAQ (reference sequence). J lost 1 base, V lost 6 bases, and 9 bases had no gene match. CDR3 loop: CASRDRLAGRNTGELFF. The CDR3 DNA follows: TGTGCCAGCAGGGATCGTCTAGCGGGAAGGAACACCGGGGAGCTGTTTTTT.

V usage is TRBV6-5 and J usage is TRBJ1-2, with D tentatively TRBD1 (5 bases). This CDR3 comprises 12 residues. V was pared by 7 bases and J by 7 bases, with 13 bases between. Per germline, CDR1 MNHEY and CDR2 SVGAGI. Written as DNA, the CDR3 is TGTGCCAGCACCGGGGGGTTGGGTGGCTACACCTTC. Its translation: CASTGGLGGYTF.

The chain employs TRBV18 and TRBJ1-1, with D possibly TRBD1 on 6 matching bases. Germline CDR1 is KGHSH and CDR2 is LQKENI. V gave up 6 bases and J gave up 0 bases, with 8 bases separating them. This CDR3 has 13 amino acids. Here the CDR3 reads CASSGQLNTEAFF. CDR3 DNA sequence: TGTGCCAGCTCCGGACAGCTGAACACTGAAGCTTTCTTT.

This chain links TRBV6-4 with TRBJ1-1; 7 nucleotides agree with TRBD1. This CDR3 contains 13 residues. CDR1 and CDR2 (germline): MRHNA, SNTAGT. V dropped 6 bases and J dropped 5; count of bases not matched to a gene: 6. In DNA form, the CDR3 reads TGTGCCAGCAGGAGAGACAGGGATACTGAAGCTTTCTTT. Translating it yields CASRRDRDTEAFF.

This clone appeared once. V is TRBV14 and J is TRBJ2-3; 7 bases line up with TRBD2. Germline V gene sequence: CDR1 SGHDN, CDR2 FVKESK. The CDR3 runs 14 residues. The junction had 8 bases not matched to a gene; V was cut back by 4 bases and J by 7 bases. CDR3 region: CASSPRGGANTQYF. As DNA, the CDR3 is TGTGCCAGCAGCCCGAGGGGAGGGGCCAATACGCAGTATTTT.

V gene TRBV2 combines with J gene TRBJ1-5; possibly TRBD1 for D (6 bases). The germline V gene has CDR1 SNHLY and CDR2 FYNNEI. The CDR3 length is 14 residues. The germline V and J ends were trimmed by 7 bases and 9 bases, with 19 bases remaining between them. This CDR3 reads CASIKLQGRGPQHF. CDR3 sequence (DNA): TGTGCCAGCATCAAATTACAGGGCCGCGGGCCCCAGCATTTT.

J is TRBJ1-3 and V is TRBV5-8, with no clear D. Per the germline V gene, CDR1 is SGHTS and CDR2 is YDEGEE. With 2 bases removed from V and 0 bases from J, the gap between germline ends came to 9 bases. The CDR3 is made up of 15 amino acids. The CDR3 nucleotides are TGTGCCAGCAGCTTTACTCCTGTCTCTGGAAACACCATATATTTT. Translated, it gives CASSFTPVSGNTIYF.

The chain links TRBV3-1 (or the pseudogene TRBV3-2) to TRBJ2-7; maybe TRBD2 (6 bases). CDR1 LGHDT and CDR2 YNNKEL come from the germline V gene (reference sequence). Trimming removed 0 bases from V and 2 bases from J, with 11 bases in between. The CDR3 is 15 amino acids. CDR3 coding DNA: TGTGCCAGCAGCCAAGATTTAGCGGTGGCCTACGAGCAGTACTTC. It yields the protein CASSQDLAVAYEQYF.

The V gene is TRBV19, the J gene TRBJ2-5, with 7 bases identical to TRBD1. CDR1 and CDR2 (germline): LNHDA, SQIVND (reference sequence). V lost 5 bases to trimming and J lost 2 bases; unmatched junction nucleotides: 2. The CDR3 runs 13 residues. CDR3 residues: CASSEGAQETQYF. The DNA of the CDR3 is TGTGCCAGTAGTGAGGGGGCGCAAGAGACCCAGTACTTC.

Regarding this clone: This specimen includes other DNA sequences encoding the same CDR3. The rearrangement uses TRBV19 and TRBJ1-1; D not resolved. This CDR3 spans 14 amino acids. The germline CDR1 and CDR2 sequences are LNHDA and SQIVND (reference sequence). Trimming left V 1 base short and J 1 base short, with 7 bases between. The CDR3 sequence: CASSIGPQNTEAFF. Here the CDR3 DNA reads TGTGCCAGTAGTATAGGCCCACAGAACACTGAAGCTTTCTTT.

This chain joins TRBV5-8 and TRBJ2-7; unclear D gene. Per the germline V gene, CDR1 is SGHTS and CDR2 is YDEGEE. The CDR3 runs to 16 residues. Trimming took off 0 bases at V and 2 bases at J, with 15 bases between the two ends. CDR3 residues: CASSLVQITVAYEQYF. The CDR3 DNA reads TGTGCCAGCAGCTTGGTTCAGATAACAGTGGCCTACGAGCAGTACTTC. Together with reference TRBV5-8 and TRBJ2-7, the CDR3 gives the full variable domain: EAGVTQSPTHLIKTRGQQATLRCSPISGHTSVYWYQQALGLGLQFLLWYDEGEERNRGNFPPRFSGRQFPNYSSELNVNALELEDSALYLCASSLVQITVAYEQYFGPGTRLTVT.

This sequence joins TRBV10-1 and TRBJ1-1; TRBD1 matches 8 bases. CDR1 and CDR2 from the germline V gene are WNHNN and SYGVQD (reference sequence). CDR3 length equals 13 residues. The V gene end was trimmed by 0 bases and the J gene end by 9 bases; junction bases not matched to a gene: 3. CDR3 nucleotides: TGCGCCAGCAGTGAGTCGTGGACAGGGCAAGCTTTCTTT. Its translation is CASSESWTGQAFF.

This clone showed up just once. The genes are TRBV18 and TRBJ2-1; 7 positions match TRBD1. The V segment lost 6 bases and the J segment 1 base; nucleotides outside the gene matches: 9. This CDR3 is 16 amino acids long. Per the germline V gene, CDR1 is KGHSH and CDR2 is LQKENI. In DNA form, the CDR3 reads TGTGCCAGCTCTCAAGCCGGGACAGCATCCTACAATGAGCAGTTCTTC. Translated: CASSQAGTASYNEQFF.

The rearrangement links TRBV4-1 to TRBJ2-1, with D possibly matching TRBD2 (6 bases). The germline V gene encodes CDR1 MGHRA and CDR2 YSYEKL. The CDR3 runs 15 residues. The V and J ends lost 2 bases and 8 bases respectively, with 16 bases between them. CDR3 DNA: TGCGCCAGCAGCCAATTTTCGATGGGGGGAGATGAGCAGTTCTTC. Translation gives CASSQFSMGGDEQFF.

CDR3 bases: TGTGCCAGCAGTTTCGGTTCGGATACGCAGTATTTT. It translates to CASSFGSDTQYF. The chain has TRBV12-3 or TRBV12-4 and TRBJ2-3; D not resolved. The V end lost 3 bases, the J end lost 6 bases, and 7 bases lay between the germline ends. The CDR3 length is 12 residues.

This chain links TRBV6-5 with TRBJ2-3; weak D call: TRBD2 (6 bases). This CDR3 has 15 residues. Trimming took 4 bases from V and 0 from J, leaving 11 bases between them. Germline V gene lookup returns CDR1 MNHEY and CDR2 SVGAGI. CDR3 region: CASSSGVSSTDTQYF. CDR3 bases: TGTGCCAGCAGTTCGGGGGTTAGTAGCACAGATACGCAGTATTTT.

This sequence joins TRBV6-5 and TRBJ1-1; D is possibly TRBD1 (5 bases). The CDR3 extends over 13 amino acids. Germline V gene data show CDR1 as MNHEY and CDR2 as SVGAGI. V shed 8 bases and J shed 4 bases, with 14 bases lying between them. The CDR3 protein is CASAHGGGTEAFF. Here the CDR3 DNA reads TGTGCCAGCGCTCACGGGGGTGGCACTGAAGCTTTCTTT.

The CDR3 reads CASSQEVVRGNYGYTF. The CDR3 DNA reads as TGTGCCAGCAGCCAAGAAGTTGTTAGGGGTAACTATGGCTACACCTTC. The V call is TRBV3-1 (or the pseudogene TRBV3-2), the J call TRBJ1-2; D may be TRBD1 (5 bases). This CDR3 spans 16 amino acids. The germline CDR1 and CDR2 sequences are LGHDT and YNNKEL (reference sequence). V lost 0 bases and J 1 base, leaving 12 bases between the germline ends.

This clone appeared once. This chain joins TRBV18 and TRBJ2-7, with 8 bases aligning to TRBD1. This CDR3 spans 17 amino acids. Germline V gene lookup returns CDR1 KGHSH and CDR2 LQKENI. Trimming took 3 bases from V and 5 from J; bases not matched to a gene: 15. CDR3 in amino acids: CASSPQKSRTGPNEQYF. DNA for the CDR3: TGTGCCAGCTCACCTCAAAAGAGTCGGACAGGGCCCAACGAGCAGTACTTC.

V and J are TRBV7-8 and TRBJ1-2; 8 nucleotides align to TRBD1. Germline trimming cut 5 bases from V and 7 bases from J; bases unmatched to any gene: 9. Germline CDR1 SGHVS, CDR2 FQNEAQ. The CDR3 is 14 amino acids. CDR3 nucleotide sequence: TGTGCCAGCAGCCCAAGCCCGGACAGGGCTGGCTACACCTTC. The encoded protein is CASSPSPDRAGYTF.

This chain joins TRBV2 and TRBJ1-1; D is unclear. CDR3 size: 12 residues. Trimming left V 10 bases short and J 1 base short, with 10 bases between. Per germline, CDR1 SNHLY and CDR2 FYNNEI. CDR3 residues: CATARENTEAFF. CDR3 coding DNA: TGTGCCACAGCTAGAGAGAACACTGAAGCTTTCTTT.

The V gene is TRBV24-1, the J gene TRBJ2-3; 14 nucleotides line up with TRBD2. There are 17 residues in the CDR3. Germline V gene lookup returns CDR1 KGHDR and CDR2 SFDVKD. Trimming at V came to 4 bases and at J to 6 bases, leaving 8 bases not matched to a gene. CDR3 in DNA: TGTGCCACCAGTGAACCGACTAGCGGGGGGGCCAAGGATACGCAGTATTTT. Protein product: CATSEPTSGGAKDTQYF.

The chain recombines TRBV24-1 with TRBJ2-3, with 9 bases that match TRBD1. Germline V CDR1 and CDR2: KGHDR, SFDVKD. CDR3 size: 15 residues. V was clipped by 7 bases and J by 0 bases; unmatched bases: 4. The CDR3 bases are TGTGCCACCAGAAAGACAGGGGGTAGCACAGATACGCAGTATTTT. Its protein product is CATRKTGGSTDTQYF.

V gene TRBV10-3 combines with J gene TRBJ1-3, with D tentatively TRBD1 (6 bases). The CDR3 has 15 residues. V was pared by 6 bases and J by 0 bases, with 12 bases between. The germline CDR1 and CDR2 sequences are ENHRY and SYGVKD. The CDR3 spells CAISEQGFSGNTIYF. The CDR3 region has the DNA TGTGCCATCAGCGAACAGGGTTTCTCTGGAAACACCATATATTTT.

This clone was found a few times. V and J are TRBV10-2 and TRBJ1-3, with 11 bases fitting TRBD1. The CDR3 runs to 16 residues. After removal of 6 bases from V and 0 bases from J, the junction contained 4 bases not matched to a gene. CDR1 is WSHSY, CDR2 SAAADI, per germline. DNA for the CDR3: TGCGCCAGCAGGGGGACAGGGGGAAGCTCTGGAAACACCATATATTTT. It yields the protein CASRGTGGSSGNTIYF.